This T cell receptor (beta chain) was documented in a study of blood T cell repertoires in COVID-19 (dated by TCRdb to about 2020). Study-wide context: Samples covering the acute and convalescent phases of COVID-19 were provided by collaborators in the United States, Italy and Spain. The material from the prospective study consisted of cDNA or gDNA derived from T cells, B-cell-depleted T cells, or PBMCs. Deeply sampled blood TCRbeta repertoires from subjects exposed to, actively infected with, or recovered from COVID-19 were included in the dataset. The repertoires were released in a freely available public database intended as a resource for research on the immune response to SARS-CoV-2. The samples were drawn from the first 160 participants of the ongoing ImmuneRACE study and from over 950 subjects provided by 6 global collaborators. Sample metadata almost always included a de-identified subject ID, COVID-19 status, age in years and sex. Where HLA class I and class II types were available, the types were taken from metadata supplied by the sample provider, not from assay-based typing.

A second Seattle source provided samples from volunteer blood donors who had recovered from COVID-19. Whole blood was collected in K2EDTA tubes by collaborating institutions according to the institutions' own protocols. For TCRbeta analysis, collaborator samples were shipped as frozen whole blood, as isolated PBMCs, or as DNA extracted from either sample type. Here V drops 5 bases and J drops 1 base, and the junction holds 7 bases not matched to any gene. The CDR3, cysteine through phenylalanine, is 16 amino acids long. Only the CDR3 part of the read is kept: 48 bases, read in frame from the first base. CDR1 LNHDA and CDR2 SQIVND are derived from the germline V gene (reference sequence). On this clone itself: What this receptor recognizes is not known. Base qualities are missing; no much larger clone stands one base away.

The study at large found these results: How much clinical and demographic metadata was included differed by source and by participant, and the metadata was provided uncurated.

The immunoSEQ Assay, a bias-controlled multiplex PCR, was used to amplify TCRbeta CDR3 regions from genomic DNA. The original methods were these. The number of nucleated cells in each sample was estimated by amplification of reference gene primers within the assay. Sequence reads were collapsed and filtered to measure the absolute abundance of every unique TCRbeta CDR3 rearrangement. For each sample, productive Simpson clonality was calculated as the square root of Simpson's diversity index over productive rearrangements. Imported from immuneACCESS, the table was reduced by TCRdb to in-frame sequences with V and J called. These copies leave out some clones; in studies compared against another copy, an unresolved V gene accounts for under half, and the cause of the remainder is not known. The V and J calls and the clone size are those of that table, but D and trimming were determined from the DNA. The sample table contains 300,000 to 400,000 clones; only one count was recorded for under 95% of them. Around 3.5% of the sample goes to the ten largest clones.

The V and J genes are TRBV19 and TRBJ2-2, with 7 bases aligning to TRBD1. Sequenced sample: peripheral blood. This TCR was sampled from a young woman who had recovered from COVID-19. In nucleotides, the sequence is TGTGCCAGTAGTTTACACCGGGACAGGAACACCGGGGAGCTGTTTTTT. This yields the protein CASSLHRDRNTGELFF.